This TCR beta chain is drawn from a study of post-analysis software for immune sequencing data. Findings and caveats of the study: When patients were compared with controls, about 5 TRBV segments were more frequent, TRBV5-6, TRBV5-1 and TRBV20-1 among them.

Unique molecular identifiers were carried by the TCR beta cDNA libraries. Each CDR3 protein is one row after TCRdb ran MiXCR on the PCR reads. The sample has hundreds of thousands of distinct CDR3 sequences; about 27% are singletons. This clonotype has at least ten counts. Antigen specificity is unknown. After removal of 1 base from V and 4 bases from J, the junction contained 7 bases not matched to a gene. Germline CDR1 and CDR2: SQVTM and ANQGSEA. The CDR3 spans 15 residues. Sequencing was done on a sample of blood. The chain carries TRBV29-1 and TRBJ2-5, with 9 positions matching TRBD2. The receptor was derived from a girl aged 10 to 17 with multiple sclerosis. CDR3 nucleotide sequence: TGCAGCGTTGAAGGGACTAGCGCCCCGGGAGAGACCCAGTACTTC. Amino acid sequence: CSVEGTSAPGETQYF.